Presented here are 5 T cell receptor beta chains from one specimen sequenced in a study of human T cells and chemical hapten exposure. Regarding time point: patch test 1, 2 weeks after DPC sensitization. Stated treatment: therapeutic diphenylcyclopropenone sensitization with weekly scalp DPC. Sequencing started from total RNA isolated from unfractionated whole blood. Each CDR3 protein gets one entry after TCRdb re-called the RACE reads with MiXCR. In the table there are roughly 50,000 distinct CDR3 sequences, about 10% of which are singletons. Sequencing used whole blood, obtained in connection with sensitization to the hapten diphenylcyclopropenone (DPC). Receptors were obtained from a woman in her thirties or forties with alopecia areata. Some clones in this sample may be carry-over from other donors' samples.

This clonotype was seen at least ten times. The V gene is TRBV12-3 or TRBV12-4, the J gene TRBJ2-5; 10 bases align to TRBD1. V trimming: 5 bases; J trimming: 1 base; junction bases outside the gene matches: 7. The CDR3 contains 16 residues. The CDR3 coding sequence is TGTGCCAGCAGTCCTCCGGACAGGGGGAGCCAAGAGACCCAGTACTTC. It is translated as CASSPPDRGSQETQYF.

The rearrangement uses TRBV9 and TRBJ2-1; TRBD1 matches at 8 bases. Per the germline V gene, CDR1 is SGDLS and CDR2 is YYNGEE. With 0 bases clipped from V and 8 bases from J, the junction kept 10 bases outside the gene matches. CDR3 length equals 16 residues. The CDR3 bases are TGTGCCAGCAGCGTAGACCCCCTCCCAGGGGGCGATGAGCAGTTCTTC. Amino acid sequence: CASSVDPLPGGDEQFF.

This chain joins TRBV18 and TRBJ2-1; TRBD2 agrees at 14 bases. The germline gives CDR1 KGHSH, CDR2 LQKENI. The length of the CDR3 is 18 residues. With 6 bases clipped from V and 3 bases from J, the junction kept 10 bases outside the gene matches. The CDR3 DNA sequence: TGTGCCAGCTCCCTCCCCTGGGGACTAGCGGGAGTCTACAATGAGCAGTTCTTC. This codes for CASSLPWGLAGVYNEQFF.

CDR3 sequence: CASSEVSRSEQYF. For the CDR3, the DNA is TGTGCCAGCAGTGAAGTTAGTAGGAGCGAGCAGTACTTC. The chain has TRBV6-1 and TRBJ2-7; D is unclear. CDR3 length equals 13 residues. The germline V gene encodes CDR1 MNHNS and CDR2 SASEGT. V shed 1 base and J shed 6 bases, with 10 bases lying between them.

This clonotype has more than one count but fewer than ten. This chain uses TRBV2 with TRBJ2-7; tentatively, D is TRBD1 (6 bases). This CDR3 contains 12 residues. CDR1 SNHLY and CDR2 FYNNEI come from the germline V gene. V gave up 4 bases and J gave up 4 bases, with 8 bases separating them. Here the CDR3 reads CASSVGGYEQYF. The DNA for the CDR3 is TGTGCCAGCAGTGTAGGGGGATACGAGCAGTACTTC.